In its sample, the clone carrying this T cell receptor (beta chain) was seen many times. One junction end disagrees with the germline gene, perhaps due to a read error. These data belong to a study of Graves' ophthalmopathy and Graves' hyperthyroidism. The CDR3 length is 13 residues. CDR1 is SGHRS and CDR2 is YFSETQ in the germline V gene. Scientists amplified the TCR beta CDR3 regions from RNA transcripts. HTBI-primed RT-PCR formed the first round, and a multiplex PCR formed the second. TCRdb analysed the multiplex PCR reads with MiXCR anew, one entry per CDR3 protein. The table includes roughly 480,000 distinct CDR3 sequences, approximately 14% detected once.

The sequence was obtained from a woman under 40 with Graves' ophthalmopathy. The V call is TRBV5-1, the J call TRBJ1-6; the D gene is possibly TRBD1 (5 bases). Sequenced input: blood. The CDR3 coding sequence is TGTGCCAGCAGCTTAGCAGGGAATTCACCCCTCCACTTT. The encoded protein is CASSLAGNSPLHF.